This TCR beta chain was identified during a study of T cell responses to AZD1222 COVID-19 vaccine (dated by TCRdb to the early 2020s). In the study overall: AZD1222 recipients whose second dose came at about 4 weeks and those whose second dose came at about 12 weeks were combined into one group, since spike-specific TCR depth and breadth did not differ between the two schedules. Trial participants were enrolled by age into 18-55, 56-69 and 70-plus year subgroups, with about 150, 27 and 61 TCR-sequenced participants respectively. TCR sequencing covered over 230 trial participants: 200 to 220 given two doses of AZD1222 and approximately 26 given two doses of MenACWY control vaccine. Paper-wide results and their limitations: No day 14 peak-response samples were available, so repertoires were characterized only after the peak T cell response. Vaccine-associated CD4 TCRs spanned the whole spike protein, with dominant responses in regions 160-218 and 743-854. Nearly half of unique spike-specific TCRs reportedly recognized epitopes outside regions mutated in the B.1.351 and B.1.1.7 variants. The 56-69-year group was small, and its depth increase did not reach significance, likely because of low power. Spike-specific TCR breadth and depth rose significantly after two AZD1222 doses compared with day 0 and with MenACWY recipients. Most participants were white British and females outnumbered males, and the authors suggested that clonal diversity may have been underestimated. Conclusions about previously exposed vaccinees are limited, since just five or six AZD1222 recipients were seropositive for SARS-CoV-2 at baseline.

Explained via the paper, the time point label denotes: baseline before first vaccination. Samples from vaccinated people were obtained from the UK trials COV001 and COV002, which included a single-blind randomized controlled phase 2/3 trial of AZD1222 (ChAdOx1 nCoV-19) in healthy adults. For TCRbeta chain sequencing, PBMC samples from trial participants were taken at day 0 and at day 28 after the second dose. Sequences LNHDA (CDR1) and SQIVND (CDR2) are obtained from the germline V gene (reference sequence). The CDR3 starts with the cysteine, ends with the phenylalanine, and has 13 residues. Only the CDR3 DNA is retained, 39 bases long and in frame from the first base. V drops 8 bases and J drops 4 bases, leaving 12 bases in between. The CDR3 regions of human TCRbeta chains were analyzed by immunosequencing. The authors processed their data as follows. Repertoire TCRs were checked for matches against a reference library of SARS-CoV-2-specific TCRs that had been generated using the MIRA antigen-specificity platform. Breadth was defined as the fraction of unique TCRs that were SARS-CoV-2-associated. Depth was defined as the fraction of total T cells that were SARS-CoV-2-associated. Using the MIRA data, each spike-specific TCR was assigned both to the spike region to which the TCR was reactive and to a CD4 or CD8 class. Log10-transformed breadth and depth values were compared by one-way ANOVA with Sidak's multiple comparisons tests. Here the immuneACCESS table is served through TCRdb, limited to in-frame sequences with V and J called. Missing clones are a known gap in these copies; in checked studies unresolved V genes cover under half, and the rest lacks a known reason. The D gene and trimming were derived from the DNA, and the V and J assignments and clone size from that table. The sample has approximately 92,000 clones on record, under 90% of them singletons. The ten largest clonotypes hold approximately 10% of the sample.

Only a few counts were recorded for this clone. What antigen it recognizes has not been identified. No base qualities exist here, and no much larger clone lies one base off it. The material sequenced was peripheral blood, taken on day 0 of AZD1222 vaccination. This receptor was identified in an adult in good health. The V and J genes are TRBV19 and TRBJ1-5, with the D gene not clear enough to name. The sequenced DNA: TGTGCCAGTTCTCCGGGCCTGAATCAGCCCCAGCATTTT. This encodes CASSPGLNQPQHF.